These 9 T cell receptor beta chains were all obtained from the same sample, sequenced in a study of CD4 and CD8 cells across lung adenocarcinoma regions (dated by TCRdb to the late 2010s). The receptor library was made with PCR. The sequencer listed for this sample is HiSeq X Ten. Using fastp at Q25 and MiXCR, TCRdb reprocessed the public reads and kept productive beta chains. Each CDR3 protein gets just one entry, which takes the most common genes and DNA from the rows behind it. This sample is represented by about 19,000 distinct CDR3 sequences; more than 45% of them were singletons. The ten largest account for about 19% of the sample. Sequenced: CD4+ T cells from the margin of a lung tumor. In the paper's terms, the cell subset or site label means: tumor margin region. These receptor sequences come from a male donor with lung adenocarcinoma. The CD4 and CD8 labels of this study may be unreliable.

The V call is TRBV6-1, the J call TRBJ2-4; 8 bases align to TRBD2. The J segment lost 13 bases and the V segment lost 8 bases, leaving 19 bases of the junction unmatched. The CDR3 runs 15 residues. Per the germline V gene, CDR1 is MNHNS and CDR2 is SASEGT. The CDR3 sequence is CASGSGGWAKNTQYF. CDR3 coding DNA: TGTGCCAGCGGCTCGGGGGGGTGGGCCAAAAACACGCAGTACTTC.

This clonotype showed up many times. The rearrangement joins TRBV20-1 to TRBJ2-4; D may be TRBD2 (7 bases). This CDR3 is built from 13 residues. Germline V gives CDR1 DFQATT, CDR2 SNEGSKA (reference sequence). CDR3 residues: CTTDGGLGNIQYF. The CDR3, as DNA: TGCACCACCGACGGGGGGCTTGGAAACATTCAGTACTTC.

The chain couples TRBV7-6 to TRBJ2-5, with D possibly matching TRBD2 (6 bases). This CDR3 contains 14 residues. Germline CDR1 is SGHVS and CDR2 is FNYEAQ. Trimming removed 4 bases from V and 3 bases from J, with 12 bases in between. DNA for the CDR3: TGTGCCAGCAGCTATGGGGGACTCAAAGAGACCCAGTACTTC. Translating it yields CASSYGGLKETQYF.

This clonotype was detected ten times or more. This could be a read error, since a much larger clone is one nucleotide away. The V gene is TRBV6-5, the J gene TRBJ2-5, with D possibly being TRBD1 or TRBD2 (5 bases each). The V and J ends lost 4 bases and 11 bases respectively, with 17 bases between them. The germline V gene encodes CDR1 MNHEY and CDR2 SVGAGI. This CDR3 is built from 13 residues. The CDR3 DNA follows: TGTGCCAGCAGTTCTGAGGGGTGGGATGAGCAGTACTTC. Protein product: CASSSEGWDEQYF.

This clonotype was observed at least ten times. V usage is TRBV6-1 and J usage is TRBJ1-2; the D gene is possibly TRBD1 (5 bases). Looked up from germline, CDR1 is MNHNS and CDR2 is SASEGT. The CDR3 extends over 16 amino acids. V lost 5 bases and J 7 bases, leaving 23 bases between the germline ends. CDR3 sequence (DNA): TGTGCCAGCAGTCCGCGAGGAGGGACGGATATCTTTGGCTACACCTTC. The encoded protein is CASSPRGGTDIFGYTF.

In regard to this clonotype: At one end the junction does not follow the germline gene, possibly because of a read error. The rearrangement joins TRBV27 to TRBJ2-5; D unclear. In germline, CDR1 is MNHEY, CDR2 SMNVEV (reference sequence). CDR3 length: 17 amino acids. The CDR3 reads CASSPGRGARGQETQYF. CDR3 DNA: TGTGCCAGCAGTCCGGGCCGCGGAGCCCGTGGCCAAGAGACCCAGTATTTC.

As concerns this clonotype: One junction end disagrees with the germline gene, perhaps due to a read error. The J gene is TRBJ1-1, the V gene TRBV6-1; 8 bases align to TRBD1. In germline, CDR1 is MNHNS, CDR2 SASEGT. The CDR3 contains 15 residues. This chain's CDR3 is CASSGTGGGINESIF. DNA for the CDR3: TGTGCCAGCAGCGGGACAGGAGGGGGTATAAATGAATCCATCTTT.

The rearrangement joins TRBV20-1 to TRBJ2-3, with 10 bases aligning to TRBD2. The CDR3 extends over 16 amino acids. V lost 5 bases, J lost 6 bases, and 14 bases stayed unmatched. The germline gives CDR1 DFQATT, CDR2 SNEGSKA (reference sequence). As DNA, the CDR3 is TGCAGTGCTCTGGGGGGGGCTAGCGGGAGACCGGATACGCAGTATTTT. It is translated as CSALGGASGRPDTQYF.

The genes are TRBV6-1 and TRBJ1-6, with D unresolved. From germline, CDR1 is MNHNS and CDR2 SASEGT. V lost 6 bases and J lost 8, with 14 bases in between. This CDR3 comprises 14 residues. The CDR3 nucleotides are TGTGCCAGCAGGCTCGATAGCGGGGATTCACCCCTCCACTTT. It yields the protein CASRLDSGDSPLHF.